This T cell receptor (beta chain) derives from a study of vaccination and CD4 T cells after COVID-19. Treatment here: approximately 9-day PBMC culture with coronavirus spike peptide pools or control peptides (ViraFEST assay). The Oncomine TCR Beta short-read assay sequenced DNA from cultured CD4+ T cells. TCRdb redid the calling of the PCR reads with MiXCR, one entry per CDR3 protein. The sample has fewer than 7,500 distinct CDR3 sequences; 18% are singletons. V dropped 6 bases and J dropped 5 bases, with 17 bases sitting between them. The CDR3 covers 13 residues. CDR1 and CDR2 from the germline V gene are DFQATT and SNEGSKA (reference sequence). Points on this clonotype: Its antigen is currently unknown.

Study-wide findings and caveats: Only after vaccination were a median approximately 88% of convalescents' reactive clones seen. Post-vaccination reactive clonotypes (median approximately 38) did not differ significantly from post-infection (more than 20).

The sequenced sample was CD4+ T cells from blood, cultured in vitro. The chain uses TRBV20-1 and TRBJ2-7, with TRBD2 as a possible D gene (5 bases). This TCR was recovered from a human donor who had recovered from COVID-19. CDR3 in amino acids: CSASVGRRDEQYF. The CDR3 nucleotides read TGCAGTGCATCCGTAGGCCGGCGGGACGAGCAGTACTTC.